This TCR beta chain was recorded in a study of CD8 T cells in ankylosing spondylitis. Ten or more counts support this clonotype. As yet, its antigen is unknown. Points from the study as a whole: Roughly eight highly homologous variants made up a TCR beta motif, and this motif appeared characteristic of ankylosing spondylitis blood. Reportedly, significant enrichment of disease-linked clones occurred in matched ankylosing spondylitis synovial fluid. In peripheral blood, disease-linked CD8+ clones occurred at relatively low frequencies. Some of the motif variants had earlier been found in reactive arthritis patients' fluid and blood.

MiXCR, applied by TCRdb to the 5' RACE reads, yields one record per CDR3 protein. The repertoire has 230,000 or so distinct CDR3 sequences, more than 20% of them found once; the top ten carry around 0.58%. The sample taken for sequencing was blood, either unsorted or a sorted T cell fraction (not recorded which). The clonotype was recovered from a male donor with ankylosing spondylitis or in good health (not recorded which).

CDR3 protein: CASNPGTVNTEAFF. CDR3 sequence (DNA): TGTGCCAGCAATCCCGGGACAGTGAACACTGAAGCTTTCTTT. The rearrangement joins TRBV28 to TRBJ1-1, with 7 bases aligning to TRBD1. The CDR3 runs 14 residues. The V segment lost 7 bases and the J segment 0 bases; nucleotides outside the gene matches: 5. Looked up from germline, CDR1 is MDHEN and CDR2 is SYDVKM.